This T cell receptor (beta chain) was sequenced during a study of post-analysis software for immune sequencing data. Study-level background: Recorded disease courses covered relapsing-remitting, secondary progressive and progressive-relapsing multiple sclerosis. Some patients had no subtype annotation.

The study's findings and limits: A significant reduction in normalized Chao1 diversity was observed in multiple sclerosis patients versus controls. Controls had lower frequencies than patients of about 5 TRBV segments, which included TRBV5-6, TRBV5-1 and TRBV20-1. Pronounced co-clustering by F measure was evident among identically batched samples.

V lost 6 bases and J 4 bases, leaving 23 bases between the germline ends. This CDR3 is 17 amino acids long. CDR1 is SGHTA and CDR2 is FQGNSA in the germline V gene. This clonotype appeared once. The antigen is unknown. Researchers reported that TCR beta cDNA libraries carried unique molecular identifiers. In TCRdb, the PCR reads were re-called with MiXCR into one record per CDR3 protein. The sample includes some 800,000 distinct CDR3 sequences, around 46% of them seen just once. This chain connects TRBV7-2 to TRBJ2-3; D is possibly TRBD2 (7 bases). This sequence originates from a girl aged 5-17 years with multiple sclerosis. Sequences were obtained from blood. The CDR3 bases are TGTGCCAGCAGGGACCCTAGGGGGAGGGCCGGTGCAGATACGCAGTATTTT. Amino acid sequence: CASRDPRGRAGADTQYF.